This T cell receptor beta chain came from a study of CD8 T cells in Susac syndrome. Study-level background: Among the Susac syndrome patients who underwent sequencing, about 6 had clinically active disease, while about 8 of them were in remission.

Study-wide points: Clonal expansion did not appear in Susac syndrome CD4+ T cell repertoires.

RNA was extracted with the RNeasy kit, and a quantity of about 0.5 to 1 ug was reverse transcribed using random hexamers. Amplification of the TCR beta CDR3 was carried out by immunoSEQ multiplex PCR, which spanned a total of 54 Vbeta and 13 Jbeta segments. TCRdb processed the immunoSEQ multiplex PCR reads anew with MiXCR; each CDR3 protein has one entry. Among roughly 250,000 distinct CDR3 sequences listed, 96% were seen once. Fulfillment of recently defined diagnostic criteria for definite or probable disease was shown by the patients with Susac syndrome. V shed 6 bases and J 6 bases; nucleotides not matched to a gene: 8. The CDR3 is 15 residues long. For this clonotype: Its antigen is still unknown.

The sequence came from a human donor with Susac syndrome. The chain carries TRBV12-3 or TRBV12-4 and TRBJ2-1; 10 bases agree with TRBD2. The sample comprised CD4+ T cells from PBMCs. In DNA form, the CDR3 reads TGTGCCAGCAGACCCCGGACTAGCGGAGGCAATGAGCAGTTCTTC. It translates to CASRPRTSGGNEQFF.